This record looks at one TCR beta chain sequence and its context. This entry is derived from a study of OX40 agonist ivuxolimab in advanced cancers. Method: immunoSEQ multiplex PCR; TCRdb's copy keeps in-frame clones and lacks some. The profile shows tens of thousands of clones, around 85% of them singletons. CDR3 length: 17 residues. V lost 2 bases and J 2 bases, leaving 17 bases between the germline ends. CDR1 is MNHNS and CDR2 is SASEGT in the germline V gene. This sequence joins TRBV6-1 and TRBJ2-3; perhaps D is TRBD1 or TRBD2 (5 bases each). The TCR was taken from an adult with an advanced solid tumor such as melanoma, head and neck, liver or kidney cancer. The sequences come from CD4+ or CD8+ T cells sorted from blood, collected in a trial of the OX40 agonist ivuxolimab. CDR3 nucleotides: TGTGCCAGCAGTGAACTGCCGGGACCCTCCATCACAGATACGCAGTATTTT. Protein sequence: CASSELPGPSITDTQYF.